These 8 T cell receptor beta chains share one sample of origin, sequenced in a study of glioma-infiltrating T cells. Using RNA template, CDR3s of TCR alpha and beta were amplified with iRepertoire arm-PCR. TCRdb recomputed calls from the multiplex PCR reads with MiXCR, one row per CDR3 protein. The data hold about 110,000 distinct CDR3 sequences, with 25% to 30% observed a single time. Sequencing was done on a sample of glioma tissue, nonneoplastic brain tissue, or PBMCs (not recorded which). Every receptor here comes from a human donor with low-grade glioma or glioblastoma, undergoing nonglioma brain surgery, or in good health (not recorded which).

This clonotype was counted ten times or more. The chain employs TRBV25-1 and TRBJ1-1, with D perhaps matching TRBD1 (5 bases). V shed 0 bases and J shed 4 bases, with 12 bases lying between them. Germline CDR1 and CDR2: MGHDK and SYGVNS. The CDR3 has 15 residues. CDR3 region: CASSEYKGSSTEAFF. As DNA, the CDR3 is TGTGCCAGCAGTGAATACAAGGGGTCAAGCACTGAAGCTTTCTTT. Supplemented by reference TRBV25-1 and TRBJ1-1, the full variable domain reads EADIYQTPRYLVIGTGKKITLECSQTMGHDKMYWYQQDPGMELHLIHYSYGVNSTEKGDLSSESTVSRIRTEHFPLTLESARPSHTSQYLCASSEYKGSSTEAFFGQGTRLTVV.

The sample holds many counts of this clonotype. The V and J genes are TRBV7-9 and TRBJ2-3; unclear D gene. This CDR3 is built from 14 residues. CDR1 SEHNR and CDR2 FQNEAQ come from the germline V gene (reference sequence). V lost 4 bases and J 2 bases, leaving 10 bases between the germline ends. The CDR3 DNA follows: TGTGCCAGCAGCTGGGTGCAGAACACAGATACGCAGTATTTT. It specifies CASSWVQNTDTQYF.

At least ten counts were recorded for this clonotype. This CDR3 is CSAPGTRGYQETQYF. The CDR3 DNA follows: TGCAGCGCCCCCGGGACAAGGGGGTACCAAGAGACCCAGTACTTC. The gene calls are TRBV29-1 and TRBJ2-5; a possible D gene is TRBD1 (6 bases). CDR1 and CDR2 (germline): SQVTM, ANQGSEA. The CDR3 is made up of 15 amino acids. The V gene lost 7 bases and the J gene lost 0 bases, with 18 bases spanning the gap.

This clonotype was observed once. The chain joins TRBV6-2 or TRBV6-3 to TRBJ2-7; 14 nucleotides align to TRBD2. V lost 7 bases and J lost 2; bases outside the gene matches: 4. CDR1 MNHEY and CDR2 SVGEGT come from the germline V gene. The CDR3 runs to 15 residues. The CDR3 nucleotides read TGTGCCAGCACCCGACTAGCGGGAGGGACCTACGAGCAGTACTTC. Its protein product is CASTRLAGGTYEQYF.

This clonotype has ten or more counts. The J gene is TRBJ1-2, the V gene TRBV4-1; D perhaps matches TRBD1 (5 bases). The CDR3 loop spans 16 amino acids. Deletions cut 5 bases from V and 6 bases from J, with 22 bases between. Looked up from germline, CDR1 is MGHRA and CDR2 is YSYEKL. The CDR3 DNA is TGCGCCAGCAGCTCAGTCGAGGGACGAGTCCTAGATGGCTACACCTTC. As protein: CASSSVEGRVLDGYTF.

V gene TRBV2 combines with J gene TRBJ2-7; D is perhaps TRBD1 (6 bases). Trimming stripped 6 bases from V and 0 bases from J, with 9 bases between. Germline CDR1 SNHLY, CDR2 FYNNEI. The CDR3 extends over 13 amino acids. The CDR3 sequence: CASRPQGSYEQYF. The CDR3 nucleotides read TGTGCCAGCAGGCCACAGGGCTCCTACGAGCAGTACTTC.

A word on this clonotype: A read error may produce the germline difference seen at one junction end. The V and J genes are TRBV28 and TRBJ1-3, with a tentative D call TRBD1 (6 bases). Germline CDR1 and CDR2: MDHEN and SYDVKM. The CDR3 is made up of 15 amino acids. This CDR3 reads CASRTSTGTGDTIYF. Here the CDR3 DNA reads TGTGCCAGCAGGACGTCAACAGGGACTGGAGACACCATATATTTT.

At least ten counts were recorded for this clonotype. V usage is TRBV14 and J usage is TRBJ1-1; the D is unclear. The CDR3 totals 16 residues. Germline lookup yields CDR1 SGHDN and CDR2 FVKESK. V gave up 0 bases and J gave up 6 bases, with 17 bases separating them. The CDR3 protein is CASSQEGRSTAPEAFF. The CDR3 nucleotides read TGTGCCAGCAGCCAAGAAGGGCGATCCACGGCCCCTGAAGCTTTCTTT.